This T cell receptor (beta chain) is drawn from a study of cytomegalovirus exposure and HLA in healthy donors (dated by TCRdb to the late 2010s). General notes on the study: In an earlier analysis of under 600 of the donors, approximately 260 Gb of sequence data and some 120 million unique TCR beta sequences from 180 million or so T cells were reported. About 300 gigabases of sequencing data and around 85 million unique TCR sequences made up an early release that covered roughly 670 HLA-typed donors. Among the approximately 430 genotyped donors, 75% to 90% belonged to the genetic ancestry cluster associated with self-reported Caucasian donors. The study aimed to test whether cataloging public T cell receptors could reveal signatures of past pathogen exposure. Using immunosequencing, the study profiled T cell repertoires from 550 to 750 subjects and related those repertoires to cytomegalovirus serostatus. In addition to the first cohort of 666 subjects, a separate validation cohort of approximately 120 different subjects was used. To predict cytomegalovirus infection status, the study combined high-throughput TCR immunosequencing, statistical association of individual TCRs with disease status, and machine learning. A later analysis re-analyzed previously published TCR beta repertoires from 666 donors and added high-resolution HLA genotyping to study TCR occurrence patterns. The later analysis used no new phenotypic data to find candidate immune exposures, relying instead on TCR beta sequences and their occurrence across donors. In an earlier analysis of 550 to 700 of the donors, high-throughput TCR beta sequencing was used to judge whether each TCR beta V gene segment behaved as functional or pseudogenic. Alongside the repertoire data, information on donor age, sex, ethnicity and CMV serostatus was compiled. In a later genetic analysis, genome-wide SNP genotypes for about 55% of the 666 donors were used, and that subset was treated as a discovery cohort. All discovery cohort repertoires had been generated using a single sequencing platform. HLA typing covered class I and class II loci at four-digit resolution. The number of donors typed differed by locus, with about 620-630 for A, B, C, DRB1 and DQB1, roughly 550 for DQA1, about 610 for DPA1, and around 430 for DPB1. Roughly 5 DR-DQ haplotypes were handled as single units for association and clustering, since linkage in the cohort was strong. On average, roughly 240,000 unique TCR beta nucleotide sequences were sequenced per donor among several hundred genotyped donors of the cohort, with 15% to 20% of those sequences being non-productive. The paper's findings and limits, for the study overall: Compared with equally common non-associated chains, HLA-associated TCR beta chains in a later analysis were more clonally expanded and had lower generation probabilities. Specific HLA alleles were associated with over 15,000 TCR beta sequences at a false discovery rate of 0.05 in a later analysis. Correlated functional status among segregating V segments might be attributable to linkage disequilibrium, but an unknown experimental factor could not be ruled out. Some IMGT-functional V segments, including TRBV6-2 and TRBV6-3, could not be told apart with the 87-base-pair reads, so those segments were excluded. In an earlier analysis of fewer than 700 of the donors, most TCR beta V segments appeared in productive rearrangements about 87% or about 30% of the time, broadly matching IMGT annotations. The presence/absence analyses assumed that sequencing depth was roughly uniform across donors, and that assumption may not be true. The classifier was reported to diagnose cytomegalovirus status with high specificity and sensitivity in both the original and validation cohorts. Because counts were too low, fewer than 20 rarely observed V segments, including chromosome 9 orphons, were excluded from the earlier analysis of fewer than 650 of the donors. In a later genetic analysis, fewer N-insertions in productive TCRs were reported among donors in an Asian-associated ancestry cluster than the roughly 700-donor mean. In a later genetic analysis, a missense DCLRE1C variant was associated with V-gene and J-gene trimming of TCR beta chains, and the association was replicated in an independent cohort. The cohort was sequenced for TCR beta chains only, and without alpha or paired-chain data the features that could be detected were limited. According to a later analysis, parvovirus B19, influenza, CMV and Epstein-Barr virus appeared linked to several top co-occurrence clusters. While some public TCRs were present in many individuals, most TCR sequences turned up only very rarely across donors. In a later analysis, TCR association rates were found to vary across HLA loci, with the most associated TCRs seen for DRB1 alleles and the fewest for HLA-C alleles. A further reported finding was that TCR beta sequences accurately predicted the HLA-A and HLA-B alleles for most subjects in the first cohort. A cluster of highly shared sequence variants was judged likely to be a technical artifact of the sequencing pipeline. Because HLA typing was missing for some donors at each locus, association tests included only the typed subset. A total of 150 to 200 TCR beta chains were listed by the study as associated with cytomegalovirus. For the cohort, immune exposure information was limited to CMV serostatus. When HLA alleles, especially DR and DQ, strongly co-occurred, TCR associations were difficult to assign to individual alleles. A few of the identified cytomegalovirus-associated TCR beta chains were confirmed in vitro to be specific for cytomegalovirus antigens. In a later analysis, most CMV-associated TCR beta chains were found to appear HLA-restricted, with HLA associations seemingly driven largely by CMV exposure. The authors suggested that the approach could potentially be extended to other disease states and immunological phenotypes.

The receptor library was made with the immunoSEQ multiplex PCR assay. The multiplex PCR relied on a mix of 60 forward primers for TCR Vbeta segments and 13 reverse primers for TCR Jbeta segments. A multiplex PCR assay on genomic DNA amplified the CDR3 region of rearranged TCR beta genes. On the Illumina HiSeq System, the amplified TCR beta libraries were sequenced as 87-base-pair reads. The published analysis was carried out like this. Across the 670 or so repertoires, a later analysis counted roughly 84 million unique TCR beta chains, approximately 12 million of which were shared by at least two donors. A nearest-neighbor algorithm error-corrected the raw reads and collapsed the reads into unique sequences, merging closely related sequences to remove PCR and sequencing errors. CDR3 sequences were aligned to IMGT reference sequences to assign V, D and J gene segments. For a sequence to be retained, at least a six-nucleotide match to both a V gene segment and a J gene segment was required. Rearrangements were classified as productive when the CDR3 lacked stop codons and remained in frame with V and J, and all other rearrangements were classified as non-productive. CDR3 was defined by IMGT convention, running from the second conserved V-encoded cysteine to the conserved J-encoded phenylalanine. The earlier analysis of 587 of the donors excluded sequences that lacked an unambiguous match to a single V gene segment. In an earlier analysis of around 600 of the donors, V segments were called functional above 56.7% productive rearrangements and were called segregating when the between-donor standard deviation exceeded 5%. A statistical classification framework was built to diagnose cytomegalovirus status from the catalog of TCR beta chain sequences. In a later analysis, V and J genes were assigned by comparing TCR nucleotide sequences against IMGT/GENE-DB human TR gene sequences. Using the TCRdist pipeline, a later analysis assigned CDR3 sequences along with most-parsimonious VDJ recombination scenarios. In a later analysis, each TCR beta chain was defined by its CDR3 amino acid sequence together with its V-gene family, and reads lacking a unique V-gene family were excluded. In a later analysis, 550 to 650 highly shared, low-generation-probability nucleotide sequences were removed to address suspected cross-contamination and a sequencing artifact. For each public chain, a later analysis derived a clonal expansion index from normalized ranks of inferred template counts within each repertoire. In a later analysis, generation probabilities were computed with a VDJ recombination model fitted to out-of-frame rearrangements, and the resulting probabilities were checked against IGoR. In a later analysis, TCR-TCR, TCR-HLA and TCR-CMV co-occurrence was scored with hypergeometric tests, and a repertoire-size bias correction was applied to TCR pairs. In a later analysis, false discovery rates were estimated by permuting HLA or CMV assignments 20 times. In a later analysis, co-occurring TCRs were grouped using DBSCAN, with TCRdist sequence similarity added in when clustering inside HLA-allele-positive subsets. Repertoires with fewer than 30,000 or more than 120,000 public chains were left out of co-occurrence clustering, as were five repertoires with anomalous nucleotide sharing. TCRdb stores this immuneACCESS table with in-frame sequences only. Part of the clones is absent; in the studies checked, under half of the shortfall reflects unresolved V genes, and no reason is known for the rest. V, J and clone size derive from that table, while D and trimming were established from the DNA sequence. The sample table shows 100,000 to 150,000 clones, and over 60% are seen once. The biggest ten clones account for 2.7% of the sample.

In regard to this clone: The clone's antigen remains unknown. It has no much larger one-base neighbor in the sample; base qualities were not kept.

The cohort comprised 550 to 700 healthy bone marrow donors. Cohort members were all nominally healthy when sampled, although unrecorded immune exposures were likely present. The donor was CMV seropositive and was included in the group of some 290 seropositive cohort members. A peripheral blood sample was collected from each donor, and TCR beta sequencing was performed on peripheral blood mononuclear cells. Genomic DNA was extracted from the blood cell samples with the Qiagen DNeasy Blood Extraction Kit. The CDR3 sequence holds 14 residues, the cysteine and phenylalanine included. Kept here is only the CDR3 DNA, which spans 42 bases and is read in frame from base 1. As encoded in the germline V gene, CDR1 is MGHRA while CDR2 is YSYEKL. Trimming removed 4 bases from V and 5 bases from J, leaving 14 bases between the germline ends.

The chain uses TRBV4-1 and TRBJ1-1, and the D gene may be TRBD1, 6 bases matching. This receptor was identified in a woman aged 40 to 49 in good health and CMV-seropositive. Sequencing input: PBMCs. The CDR3 loop reads CASSRTGSWTEAFF. At the DNA level, the sequence is TGCGCCAGCAGCCGAACAGGGAGTTGGACTGAAGCTTTCTTT.